The 18 T cell receptor beta chains presented below share a single source sample, sequenced in a study of blood T cells in healthy people across ages. Primed by a sample-barcoded 5' primer and a J-beta primer mix, a second PCR proceeded for about 7 to 12 cycles. MiXCR, applied by TCRdb to the 5' RACE reads, yields one record per CDR3 protein. The data contain approximately 2,000,000 distinct CDR3 sequences, around 40% of them singletons. Sequencing was done on a sample of blood. The receptor source for this set is a human donor in good health.

The chain uses TRBV10-3 and TRBJ2-7; 10 nucleotides line up with TRBD2. V dropped 1 base and J dropped 6; count of bases not matched to a gene: 6. Per germline, CDR1 ENHRY and CDR2 SYGVKD. CDR3 length: 15 amino acids. CDR3 in DNA: TGTGCCATCAGTGAGTTCGGAGGGACTAGCGCCGAGCAGTACTTC. Translation: CAISEFGGTSAEQYF.

The rearrangement uses TRBV6-5 and TRBJ1-4, with D hard to call. Germline V gives CDR1 MNHEY, CDR2 SVGAGI. The germline V and J ends were trimmed by 6 bases and 6 bases, with 14 bases remaining between them. CDR3 length: 14 residues. CDR3 region: CASSLTDWDEKLFF. The DNA of the CDR3 is TGTGCCAGCAGCCTTACGGACTGGGATGAAAAACTGTTTTTT.

This clonotype was counted at least ten times. The J gene is TRBJ2-5, the V gene TRBV29-1; weak D call: TRBD1 (6 bases). The CDR3 has 12 amino acids. The germline V and J ends were trimmed by 4 bases and 11 bases, with 17 bases remaining between them. The V gene's germline CDR1 is SQVTM and CDR2 ANQGSEA. CDR3 DNA: TGCAGCGTTGGAGCTCAGGCAGGGGAGCAGTACTTC. Its translation: CSVGAQAGEQYF. Filled out from reference TRBV29-1 and TRBJ2-5, the complete variable domain reads SAVISQKPSRDICQRGTSLTIQCQVDSQVTMMFWYRQQPGQSLTLIATANQGSEATYESGFVIDKFPISRPNLTFSTLTVSNMSPEDSSIYLCSVGAQAGEQYFGPGTRLLVL.

This clonotype showed up just a few times. A junction end diverges from the germline sequence, so it may reflect a read error. The rearrangement joins TRBV6-4 to TRBJ2-5; weak D call: TRBD1 (7 bases). The J call may be in error: the DNA end matches TRBJ2-7 better. Germline assignment: CDR1 MRHNA and CDR2 SNTAGT. There are 16 residues in the CDR3. CDR3 sequence (DNA): TGTGCCGGCAGTGACGTCCCTCTGGACAGGACTATCGAGCAGTACTTC. Its translation: CAGSDVPLDRTIEQYF.

The sample holds a few counts of this clonotype. The chain carries TRBV6-5 and TRBJ2-3; 9 bases fit TRBD1. Germline V CDR1 and CDR2: MNHEY, SVGAGI. The CDR3 runs to 18 residues. V shed 6 bases, J shed 0 bases, and the junction held 13 bases outside the gene matches. The CDR3 reads CASSYRGPSVGSTDTQYF. The CDR3, as DNA: TGTGCCAGCAGCTACAGGGGGCCAAGTGTCGGGAGCACAGATACGCAGTATTTT.

The table lists this clonotype with many counts. V and J are TRBV5-6 and TRBJ1-2; 9 bases line up with TRBD1. The CDR3 consists of 15 residues. V shed 3 bases, J shed 1 base, and the junction held 4 bases outside the gene matches. Germline loops: CDR1 SGHDT, CDR2 YYEEEE. The CDR3: CASSSTGQGNYGYTF. CDR3 DNA: TGTGCCAGCAGCTCTACGGGACAGGGTAACTATGGCTACACCTTC.

This clonotype was observed many times. This chain uses TRBV5-4 with TRBJ1-2; D is undetermined. Trimming pared 2 bases from V and 0 bases from J, leaving 5 bases between. CDR1 and CDR2 (germline): SGHNT, YYREEE (reference sequence). The CDR3 has 13 residues. The CDR3 sequence: CASSLPPNYGYTF. As DNA, the CDR3 is TGTGCCAGCAGCTTACCCCCTAACTATGGCTACACCTTC.

This clonotype was counted between two and nine times. V and J are TRBV20-1 and TRBJ2-1; 7 nucleotides agree with TRBD2. With V trimmed by 5 bases and J by 9 bases, 7 bases remained unmatched. The CDR3 extends over 12 amino acids. Germline V gene data show CDR1 as DFQATT and CDR2 as SNEGSKA (reference sequence). The CDR3 region is CSASGSGGEQFF. CDR3 in DNA: TGCAGTGCTTCCGGTTCGGGGGGTGAGCAGTTCTTC.

The CDR3 DNA reads as TGCGCCAGCAGCTCACTAAACTTGGGACGGGGGGCAGGCGGCTACACCTTC. Its translation: CASSSLNLGRGAGGYTF. This chain joins TRBV5-1 and TRBJ1-2, with D possibly TRBD1 on 6 matching bases. Germline CDR1 SGHRS, CDR2 YFSETQ. The CDR3 is 17 amino acids. The V and J ends lost 3 bases and 8 bases respectively, with 26 bases between them. Based on the CDR3 plus reference TRBV5-1 and TRBJ1-2, the full variable domain is KAGVTQTPRYLIKTRGQQVTLSCSPISGHRSVSWYQQTPGQGLQFLFEYFSETQRNKGNFPGRFSGRQFSNSRSEMNVSTLELGDSALYLCASSSLNLGRGAGGYTFGSGTRLTVV.

The sample holds a few counts of this clonotype. The V gene is TRBV6-5, the J gene TRBJ1-1; D remains unclear. Trimming stripped 8 bases from V and 0 bases from J, with 13 bases between. In germline, CDR1 is MNHEY, CDR2 SVGAGI. This CDR3 comprises 14 residues. The CDR3 loop is CASHLGGMNTEAFF. The CDR3 DNA reads as TGTGCCAGCCACCTCGGCGGAATGAACACTGAAGCTTTCTTT.

The chain employs TRBV4-3 and TRBJ1-5; no definite D call. In germline, CDR1 is LGHNA, CDR2 YSLEER. The CDR3 covers 17 residues. Trimming removed 0 bases at V and 3 bases at J, with 15 bases between. CDR3 amino acids: CASSQDSLVGSNQPQHF. CDR3 DNA sequence: TGCGCCAGCAGCCAAGATAGTCTTGTCGGTTCCAATCAGCCCCAGCATTTT.

The chain employs TRBV6-2 or TRBV6-3 and TRBJ2-5; possible D gene TRBD2, 6 bases. CDR1 is MNHEY and CDR2 is SVGEGT in the germline V gene. V lost 6 bases, J lost 5 bases, and 22 bases lay in between. The CDR3 is made up of 16 amino acids. The DNA for the CDR3 is TGTGCCAGCAGCCCCGTGGGGGGTCCCCTTAAGGAGACCCAGTACTTC. Translation: CASSPVGGPLKETQYF.

This clonotype was observed a few times. The V call is TRBV7-6, the J call TRBJ2-7; TRBD2 is a possible D gene (6 bases). Trimming shortened V by 5 bases and J by 7 bases, and 15 bases separated the two germline ends. Germline lookup yields CDR1 SGHVS and CDR2 FNYEAQ. The CDR3 is 13 residues long. In DNA form, the CDR3 reads TGTGCCAGCAGCCGCTTGGGGGGTGAAGAGCAGTACTTC. Amino acid sequence: CASSRLGGEEQYF.

This clonotype occurred a few times. The chain has TRBV20-1 and TRBJ2-7; TRBD2 agrees at 14 bases. Germline loops: CDR1 DFQATT, CDR2 SNEGSKA (reference sequence). V shed 3 bases, J shed 0 bases, and the junction held 1 base outside the gene matches. The CDR3 has 15 residues. This CDR3 reads CSARGLAGASYEQYF. The CDR3 region has the DNA TGCAGTGCTAGGGGACTAGCGGGGGCCTCCTACGAGCAGTACTTC.

This clonotype has only a few counts. The chain has TRBV7-9 and TRBJ1-1; D is perhaps TRBD1 (5 bases). The CDR3 sequence is 15 residues long. V was cut by 6 bases and J by 1 base, with 15 bases left in between. Per the germline V gene, CDR1 is SEHNR and CDR2 is FQNEAQ (reference sequence). The CDR3 DNA is TGTGCCAGCAGGCCGGGGGGGACCTCGAACACTGAAGCTTTCTTT. This sequence encodes CASRPGGTSNTEAFF.

The rearrangement joins TRBV5-5 to TRBJ1-5, with 7 bases aligning to TRBD1. Germline lookup yields CDR1 SGHKS and CDR2 YYEKEE (reference sequence). This CDR3 spans 14 amino acids. V gave up 2 bases and J gave up 5 bases; unmatched junction bases: 4. CDR3 bases: TGTGCCAGCAGCTTTGGGGACAGATATCAGCCCCAGCATTTT. It encodes CASSFGDRYQPQHF.

Notes on this clonotype: One end of the junction varies from germline; a read error may be responsible. The V and J genes are TRBV6-5 and TRBJ2-1, with TRBD1 identical over 7 bases. This CDR3 spans 16 amino acids. Germline CDR1 reads MNHEY; CDR2 reads SVGAGI. The CDR3 is CASSYNEGASYNEQFF. In DNA, the CDR3 is TGTGCTAGCAGTTACAATGAGGGGGCATCCTACAATGAGCAGTTCTTC.

A remark on this clonotype: Relative to the germline gene, one junction end is altered; a read error may explain this. The genes are TRBV20-1 and TRBJ2-7; perhaps TRBD1 as D (6 bases). The germline V gene has CDR1 DFQATT and CDR2 SNEGSKA (reference sequence). This CDR3 is 14 amino acids long. The CDR3 spells CSATGTLSSYERYF. In DNA, the CDR3 is TGCAGTGCTACCGGGACACTCTCCTCCTACGAGCGGTACTTC.